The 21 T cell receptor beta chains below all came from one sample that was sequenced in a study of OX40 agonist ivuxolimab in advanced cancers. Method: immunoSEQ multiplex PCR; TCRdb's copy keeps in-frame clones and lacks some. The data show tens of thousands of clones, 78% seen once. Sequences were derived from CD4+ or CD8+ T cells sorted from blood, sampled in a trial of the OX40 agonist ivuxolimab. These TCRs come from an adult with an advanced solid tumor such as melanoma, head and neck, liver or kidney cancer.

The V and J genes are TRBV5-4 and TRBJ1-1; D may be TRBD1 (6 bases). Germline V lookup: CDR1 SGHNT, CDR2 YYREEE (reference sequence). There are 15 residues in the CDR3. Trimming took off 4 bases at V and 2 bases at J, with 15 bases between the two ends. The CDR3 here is CASSRYQGSNTEAFF. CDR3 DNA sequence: TGTGCCAGCAGCCGTTATCAGGGGTCTAACACTGAAGCTTTCTTT.

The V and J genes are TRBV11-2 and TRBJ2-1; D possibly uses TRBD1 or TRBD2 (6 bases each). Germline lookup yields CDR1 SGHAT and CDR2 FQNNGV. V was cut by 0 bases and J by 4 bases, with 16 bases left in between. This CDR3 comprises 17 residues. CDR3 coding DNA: TGTGCCAGCAGCTTAGATGACCGGGGGCAAATATACAATGAGCAGTTCTTC. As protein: CASSLDDRGQIYNEQFF.

CDR3 DNA: TGTGCCAGCAGAAAAGGCCTAGCGGGGGACCACAATGAGCAGTTCTTC. It is translated as CASRKGLAGDHNEQFF. V is TRBV9 and J is TRBJ2-1; 10 bases match TRBD2. The CDR3 spans 16 residues. V shed 5 bases, J shed 5 bases, and the junction held 10 bases outside the gene matches. The germline V gene has CDR1 SGDLS and CDR2 YYNGEE.

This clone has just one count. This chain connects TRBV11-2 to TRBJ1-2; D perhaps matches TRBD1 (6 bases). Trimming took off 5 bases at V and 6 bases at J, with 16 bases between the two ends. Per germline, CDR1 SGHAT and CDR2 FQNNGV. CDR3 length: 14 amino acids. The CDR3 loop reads CASSPVQGRHGYTF. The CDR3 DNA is TGTGCCAGCAGCCCCGTACAGGGCAGGCATGGCTACACCTTC.

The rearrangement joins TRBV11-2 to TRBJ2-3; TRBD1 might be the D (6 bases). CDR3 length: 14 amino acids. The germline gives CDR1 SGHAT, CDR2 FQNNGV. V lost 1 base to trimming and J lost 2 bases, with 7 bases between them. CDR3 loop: CASSLVGATDTQYF. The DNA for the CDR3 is TGTGCCAGCAGCTTAGTGGGGGCCACAGATACGCAGTATTTT.

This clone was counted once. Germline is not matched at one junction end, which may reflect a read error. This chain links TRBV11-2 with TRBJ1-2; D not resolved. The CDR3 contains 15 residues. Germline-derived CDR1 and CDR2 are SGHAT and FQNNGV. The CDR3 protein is CASSLDMGFTDGYTF. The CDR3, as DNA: TGTGCCAGCAGCCTAGACATGGGATTCACGGATGGCTACACCTTC.

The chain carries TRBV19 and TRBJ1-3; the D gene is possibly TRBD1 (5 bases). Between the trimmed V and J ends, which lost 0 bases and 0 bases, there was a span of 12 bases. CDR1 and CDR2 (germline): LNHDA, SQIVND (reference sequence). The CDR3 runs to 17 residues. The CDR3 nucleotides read TGTGCCAGTAGTATAGATCATCGGGGGTTCTCTGGAAACACCATATATTTT. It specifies CASSIDHRGFSGNTIYF.

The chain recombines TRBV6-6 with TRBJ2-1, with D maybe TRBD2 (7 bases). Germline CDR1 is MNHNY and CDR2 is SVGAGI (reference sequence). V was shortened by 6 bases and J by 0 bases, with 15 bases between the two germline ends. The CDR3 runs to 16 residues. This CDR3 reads CASSQAGGPSYNEQFF. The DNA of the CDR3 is TGTGCCAGCAGCCAAGCCGGGGGGCCCTCCTACAATGAGCAGTTCTTC.

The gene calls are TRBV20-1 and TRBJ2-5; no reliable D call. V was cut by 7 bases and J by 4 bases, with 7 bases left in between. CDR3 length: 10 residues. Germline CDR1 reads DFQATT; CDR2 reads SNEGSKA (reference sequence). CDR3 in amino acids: CSGLSETQYF. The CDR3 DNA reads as TGCAGTGGCCTGTCAGAGACCCAGTACTTC.

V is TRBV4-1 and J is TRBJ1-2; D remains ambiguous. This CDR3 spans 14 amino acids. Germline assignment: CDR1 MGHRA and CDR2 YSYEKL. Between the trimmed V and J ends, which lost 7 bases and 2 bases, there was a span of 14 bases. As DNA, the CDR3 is TGCGCCAGCACTCAATGGGGATCAAACTATGGCTACACCTTC. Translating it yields CASTQWGSNYGYTF.

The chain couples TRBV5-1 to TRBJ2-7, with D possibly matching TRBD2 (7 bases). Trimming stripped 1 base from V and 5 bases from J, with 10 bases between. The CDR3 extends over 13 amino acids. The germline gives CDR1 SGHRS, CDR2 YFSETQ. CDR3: CASSLTGRDEQYF. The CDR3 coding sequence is TGCGCCAGCAGCTTGACAGGGAGGGACGAGCAGTACTTC. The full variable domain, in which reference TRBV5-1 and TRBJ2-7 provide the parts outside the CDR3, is KAGVTQTPRYLIKTRGQQVTLSCSPISGHRSVSWYQQTPGQGLQFLFEYFSETQRNKGNFPGRFSGRQFSNSRSEMNVSTLELGDSALYLCASSLTGRDEQYFGPGTRLTVT.

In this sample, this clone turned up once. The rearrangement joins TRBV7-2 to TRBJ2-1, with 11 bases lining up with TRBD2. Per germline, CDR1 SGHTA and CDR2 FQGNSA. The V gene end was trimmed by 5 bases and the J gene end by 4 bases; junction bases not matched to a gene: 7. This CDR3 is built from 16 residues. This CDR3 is CASSRSGGASYNEQFF. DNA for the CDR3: TGTGCCAGCAGCCGTAGCGGGGGGGCGTCTTACAATGAGCAGTTCTTC.

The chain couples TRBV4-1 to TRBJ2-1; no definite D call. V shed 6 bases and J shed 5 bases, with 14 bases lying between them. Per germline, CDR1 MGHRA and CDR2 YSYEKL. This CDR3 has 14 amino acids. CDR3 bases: TGCGCCAGCAGTGCCCCTCTCGGCGACAATGAGCAGTTCTTC. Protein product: CASSAPLGDNEQFF.

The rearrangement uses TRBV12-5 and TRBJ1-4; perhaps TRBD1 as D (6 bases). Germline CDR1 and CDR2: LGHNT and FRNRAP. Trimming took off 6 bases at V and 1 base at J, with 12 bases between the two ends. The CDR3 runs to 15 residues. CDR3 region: CASGREGGTNEKLFF. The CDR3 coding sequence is TGTGCTAGTGGCCGAGAAGGGGGAACTAATGAAAAACTGTTTTTT.

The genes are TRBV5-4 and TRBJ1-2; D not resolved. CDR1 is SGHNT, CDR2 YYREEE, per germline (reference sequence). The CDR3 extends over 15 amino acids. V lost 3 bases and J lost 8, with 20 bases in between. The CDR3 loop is CASSSDGRLGEGYTF. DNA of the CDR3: TGTGCCAGCAGCTCCGACGGCCGGCTCGGAGAGGGCTACACCTTC.

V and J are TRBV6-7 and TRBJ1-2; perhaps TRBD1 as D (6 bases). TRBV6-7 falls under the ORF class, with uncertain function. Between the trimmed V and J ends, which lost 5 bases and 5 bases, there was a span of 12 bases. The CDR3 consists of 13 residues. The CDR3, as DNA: TGTGCCAGCAGTCGACGGACAGCTTATGGCTACACCTTC. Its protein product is CASSRRTAYGYTF.

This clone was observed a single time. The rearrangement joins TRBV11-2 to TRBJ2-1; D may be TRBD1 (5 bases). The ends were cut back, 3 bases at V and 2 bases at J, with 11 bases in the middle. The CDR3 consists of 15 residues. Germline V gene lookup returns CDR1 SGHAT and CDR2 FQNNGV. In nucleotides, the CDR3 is TGTGCCAGCAGCTTCCAGGGCCTTCCCTACAATGAGCAGTTCTTC. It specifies CASSFQGLPYNEQFF.

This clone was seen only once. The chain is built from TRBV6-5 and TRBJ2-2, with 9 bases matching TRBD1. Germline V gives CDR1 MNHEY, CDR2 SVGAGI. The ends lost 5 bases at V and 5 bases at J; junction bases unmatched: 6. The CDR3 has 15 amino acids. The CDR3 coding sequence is TGTGCCAGCAGTCCGGGACAGGGAAAAACCGGGGAGCTGTTTTTT. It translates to CASSPGQGKTGELFF.

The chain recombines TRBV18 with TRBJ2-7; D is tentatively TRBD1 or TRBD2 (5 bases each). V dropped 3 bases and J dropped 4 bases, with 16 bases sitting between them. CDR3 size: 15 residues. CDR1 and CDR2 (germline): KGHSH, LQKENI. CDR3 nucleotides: TGTGCCAGCTCACCCCGCCTGGGGGACCAGTACGAGCAGTACTTC. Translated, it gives CASSPRLGDQYEQYF. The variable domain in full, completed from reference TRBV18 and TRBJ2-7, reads NAGVMQNPRHLVRRRGQEARLRCSPMKGHSHVYWYRQLPEEGLKFMVYLQKENIIDESGMPKERFSAEFPKEGPSILRIQQVVRGDSAAYFCASSPRLGDQYEQYFGPGTRLTVT.

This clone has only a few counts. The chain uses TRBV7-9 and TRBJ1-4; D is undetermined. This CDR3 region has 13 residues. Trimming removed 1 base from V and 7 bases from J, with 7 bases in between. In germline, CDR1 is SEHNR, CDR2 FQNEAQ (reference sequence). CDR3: CASSLVGIEKLFF. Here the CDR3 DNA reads TGTGCCAGCAGCTTAGTCGGAATTGAAAAACTGTTTTTT. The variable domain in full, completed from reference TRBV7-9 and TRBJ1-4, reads DTGVSQNPRHKITKRGQNVTFRCDPISEHNRLYWYRQTLGQGPEFLTYFQNEAQLEKSRLLSDRFSAERPKGSFSTLEIQRTEQGDSAMYLCASSLVGIEKLFFGSGTQLSVL.

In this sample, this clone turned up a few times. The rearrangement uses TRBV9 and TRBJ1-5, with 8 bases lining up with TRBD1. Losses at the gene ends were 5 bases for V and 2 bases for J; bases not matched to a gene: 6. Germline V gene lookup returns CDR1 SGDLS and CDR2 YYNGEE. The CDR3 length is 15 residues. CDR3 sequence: CASSAGGAGNQPQHF. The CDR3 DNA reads TGTGCCAGCAGTGCAGGGGGCGCGGGCAATCAGCCCCAGCATTTT.